This T cell receptor beta chain emerged from a study of T cell repertoires in cytomegalovirus infection. Study-level information: Carrying CMV and the relevant HLA type showed in public TCR beta signatures.

The CDR3 loop spans 15 amino acids. Germline CDR1 reads SGHTA; CDR2 reads FQGNSA. V was clipped by 5 bases and J by 2 bases; unmatched bases: 4. This clonotype was observed at least ten times. Its antigen is as yet unknown. Each CDR3 protein gets one entry after TCRdb re-called the reads with MiXCR. The table shows some 310,000 distinct CDR3 sequences, with approximately 25% occurring only once. The starting material was cultured PBMCs, obtained from culture after CMV antigen stimulation. The sequence was collected from a human donor in good health (CMV status not recorded). Some clones in this sample may be carry-over from other donors' samples. The chain has TRBV7-2 and TRBJ2-5; 11 nucleotides agree with TRBD1. DNA of the CDR3: TGTGCCAGCAGCCGGACAGGGGGCTCTCAAGAGACCCAGTACTTC. It yields the protein CASSRTGGSQETQYF.